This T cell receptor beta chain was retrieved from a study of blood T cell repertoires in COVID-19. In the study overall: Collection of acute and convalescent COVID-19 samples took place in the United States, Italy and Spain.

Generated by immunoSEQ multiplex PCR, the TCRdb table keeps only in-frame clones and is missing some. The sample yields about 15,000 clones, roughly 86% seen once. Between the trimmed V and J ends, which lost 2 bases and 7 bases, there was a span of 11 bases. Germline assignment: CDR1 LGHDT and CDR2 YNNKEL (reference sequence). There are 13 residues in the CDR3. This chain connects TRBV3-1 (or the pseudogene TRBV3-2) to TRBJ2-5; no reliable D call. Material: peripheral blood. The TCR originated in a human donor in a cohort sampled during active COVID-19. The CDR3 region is CASSQPVPGTQYF. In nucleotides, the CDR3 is TGTGCCAGCAGCCAACCCGTACCGGGGACCCAGTACTTC.